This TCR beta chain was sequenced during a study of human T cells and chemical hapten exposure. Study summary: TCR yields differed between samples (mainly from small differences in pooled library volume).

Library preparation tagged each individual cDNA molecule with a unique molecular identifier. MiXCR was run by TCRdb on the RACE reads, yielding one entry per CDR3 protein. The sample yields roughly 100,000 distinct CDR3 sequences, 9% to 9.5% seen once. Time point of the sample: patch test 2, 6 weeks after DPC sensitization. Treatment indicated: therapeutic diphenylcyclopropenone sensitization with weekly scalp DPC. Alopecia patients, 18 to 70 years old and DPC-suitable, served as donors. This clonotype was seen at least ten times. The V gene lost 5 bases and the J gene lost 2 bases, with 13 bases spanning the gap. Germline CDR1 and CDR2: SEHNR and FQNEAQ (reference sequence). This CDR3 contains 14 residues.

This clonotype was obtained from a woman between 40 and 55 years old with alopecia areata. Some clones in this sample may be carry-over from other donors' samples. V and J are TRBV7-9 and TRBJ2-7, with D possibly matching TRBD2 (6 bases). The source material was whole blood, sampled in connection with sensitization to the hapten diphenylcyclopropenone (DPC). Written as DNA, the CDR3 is TGTGCCAGCAGCGGCCGACTAGACGCCTACGAGCAGTACTTC. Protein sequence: CASSGRLDAYEQYF.